The source of this T cell receptor beta chain is a study of regulatory T cells in long-lasting Graves disease. Overall study context: Those with persistent Graves' disease had received antithyroid drugs for over 5 years with positive TSH receptor antibodies.

This CDR3 contains 17 residues. CDR1 and CDR2 from the germline V gene are LNHDA and SQIVND (reference sequence). V gave up 3 bases and J gave up 0 bases, with 14 bases separating them. Time point defined: persistent/refractory GD, antithyroid drugs over 5 years with positive TRAb. Making the TCR library involved RNA that had been extracted from PBMCs. Arm-PCR with iRepertoire HTBI primers amplified the CDR3 regions for these TCR beta libraries. Per the original data handling: Samples revealed 50 to 75 TRBV and over 12 TRBJ segments. From the multiplex PCR reads, TCRdb called clonotypes with MiXCR, one entry per CDR3 protein. These V and J calls originate from TCRdb's pipeline instead of the authors' own analysis. The top ten hold about 7% of the sample, which has some 470,000 distinct CDR3 sequences, 20% to 25% seen once.

The input for sequencing was peripheral blood mononuclear cells (PBMCs), taken when the disease was refractory, from a patient treated with antithyroid drugs. This receptor was identified in a female donor with Graves disease. The genes are TRBV19 and TRBJ1-4; tentative D call: TRBD1 (5 bases). CDR3 coding DNA: TGTGCCAGTAGTATCGGGCGGGGCGGGACAACTAATGAAAAACTGTTTTTT. Translation gives CASSIGRGGTTNEKLFF.